These T cell receptor beta chains were read from a single sample in a study of blood T cell repertoires in COVID-19. Using immunoSEQ multiplex PCR, the repertoire was profiled, and TCRdb retains in-frame clones only, with some absent. This sample has about 200,000 clones, with approximately 82% found just once. Source material: peripheral blood. The receptors stem from a human donor with acute or convalescent COVID-19. The donor label of this sample is uncertain. Each CDR3 is given with its conserved first and last residue. Each record gives: J gene, D gene, clone size, V gene, CDR3 DNA, CDR3 protein. A D gene is named only where the DNA matches it firmly. The listing skips clone size in some rows; elsewhere it reads once, few, many or a size class.

TRBJ1-4 . . TRBV6-5 TGTGCCAGCAGTTACTCGGAGGGTGAAAAACTGTTTTTT CASSYSEGEKLFF
TRBJ2-7 TRBD1 few TRBV12-3/TRBV12-4 TGTGCCAGCAGTTCCGGACAGGGGGAGCAGTACTTC CASSSGQGEQYF
TRBJ1-3 . . TRBV6-6 TGTGCCAGCGCTGAGGTCTCTGGAAACACCATATATTTT CASAEVSGNTIYF
TRBJ1-2 TRBD1 . TRBV25-1 TGTGCCAGCAGTTTACAGGGGGCTCAGTATGGCTACACCTTC CASSLQGAQYGYTF
TRBJ2-5 TRBD2 . TRBV29-1 TGCAGCGTTCTGACTAGCGGACCGTACCAAGAGACCCAGTACTTC CSVLTSGPYQETQYF
TRBJ1-2 TRBD1 . TRBV11-2 TGTGCCAGCAGCTCTCGACAGGGCCTCGATGGCTACACCTTC CASSSRQGLDGYTF
TRBJ1-6 . once TRBV2 TGTGCCAGCAGTTCGGCCAGGGGTAATTCACCCCTCCACTTT CASSSARGNSPLHF
TRBJ2-2 . . TRBV6-4 TGTGCCAGCAGTGACCAGGTTTACGGGGAGCTGTTTTTT CASSDQVYGELFF
TRBJ1-6 . . TRBV18 TGTGCCAGCTCAAAAGGACAGAACTATAATTCACCCCTCCACTTT CASSKGQNYNSPLHF
TRBJ2-7 . . TRBV27 TGTGCCAGCAGTAGGGACGGGGGGCAGGCCAACGAGCAGTACTTC CASSRDGGQANEQYF
TRBJ1-5 . . TRBV7-2 TGTGCCAGCAGCTTAGAACAGTCTAGCAATCAGCCCCAGCATTTT CASSLEQSSNQPQHF
TRBJ1-4 . . TRBV2 TGTGCCAGCAGCCCTGCCCGGATAGGAGGACCTAATGAAAAACTGTTTTTT CASSPARIGGPNEKLFF
TRBJ1-2 TRBD1 once TRBV5-1 TGCGCCAGCAGCTTGGGGGACAGGGGGCGTGACTATGGCTACACCTTC CASSLGDRGRDYGYTF
TRBJ2-3 . . TRBV5-6 TGTGCCAGCAGCTTGCGGGATACGCAGTATTTT CASSLRDTQYF
TRBJ1-3 . . TRBV24-1 TGTGCCACCAGTGAAGTTCCAGGCCTTAGCTCTGGAAACACCATATATTTT CATSEVPGLSSGNTIYF
TRBJ1-4 . . TRBV6-5 TGTGCCAGCAAGACAGGTATTGGAGAAAAACTGTTTTTT CASKTGIGEKLFF
TRBJ1-2 . . TRBV5-6 TGTGCCAGCAGCTTGGCAGGGTATGGCTACACCTTC CASSLAGYGYTF
TRBJ1-2 . . TRBV5-1 TGCGCCAGCAGCTTGGGGCAGGGGACAATTGGAGGCTACACCTTC CASSLGQGTIGGYTF
TRBJ2-1 TRBD2 . TRBV2 TGTGCCAGCAGAGCCACAGCGGGATACAATGAGCAGTTCTTC CASRATAGYNEQFF
TRBJ2-2 . . TRBV5-1 TGCGCCAGCAGCTTGCAGGAGGTCACCGGGGAGCTGTTTTTT CASSLQEVTGELFF
TRBJ2-7 TRBD1 . TRBV6-2/TRBV6-3 TGTGCCAGCAGTCCCGGGACAGCCTTCGGGGAGCAGTACTTC CASSPGTAFGEQYF
TRBJ2-1 TRBD2 . TRBV13 TGTGCCAGCAGCCCTTCGCGCGGGAGGGCCCGCGGTGAGCAGTTCTTC CASSPSRGRARGEQFF
TRBJ2-5 TRBD2 . TRBV6-2/TRBV6-3 TGTGCCAGCAGTTTTACCCGACTAGCCCGAGGGGAGACCCAGTACTTC CASSFTRLARGETQYF
TRBJ1-2 TRBD1 once TRBV6-5 TGTGCCAGCAGTTACTCAGGGACAGGTGCGGGCTATGGCTACACCTTC CASSYSGTGAGYGYTF
TRBJ2-3 . . TRBV5-3 TGTGCCAGAAGCTCGGGTGGTATAGATACGCAGTATTTT CARSSGGIDTQYF
TRBJ1-6 TRBD1 . TRBV14 TGTGCCAGCAGCCACCAGACAGGGAATCGTAATTCACCCCTCCACTTT CASSHQTGNRNSPLHF
TRBJ1-6 . . TRBV27 TGTGCCAGCAGTTCCTACGGTTCACCCCTCCACTTT CASSSYGSPLHF
TRBJ2-1 TRBD2 . TRBV11-2 TGTGCCAGCAGCTTAGATAGCGGGAGCTACAATGAGCAGTTCTTC CASSLDSGSYNEQFF
TRBJ2-2 . . TRBV3-1/TRBV3-2 TGTGCCAGCAGCCAAGGGACAGCGAACACCGGGGAGCTGTTTTTT CASSQGTANTGELFF
TRBJ1-1 TRBD1 . TRBV30 TGTGCCTGCTTCTCTTCCGGGACAGCGCAGAACACTGAAGCTTTCTTT CACFSSGTAQNTEAFF
TRBJ2-1 TRBD2 once TRBV18 TGTGCCAGCTCACCGGCTAGCGGGATATACAATGAGCAGTTCTTC CASSPASGIYNEQFF
TRBJ1-2 . many TRBV12-3/TRBV12-4 TGTGCCAGCAGGGACTCCGGGCTTGGCTACACCTTC CASRDSGLGYTF
TRBJ1-3 TRBD1 . TRBV30 TGTGCATTGGAGGGGGCAGGATTAGGAAACACCATATATTTT CALEGAGLGNTIYF
TRBJ1-2 . . TRBV5-6 TGTGCCAGCAGCTTGGCACAGTCCTCCCTCGGAAACTATGGCTACACCTTC CASSLAQSSLGNYGYTF
TRBJ1-1 . . TRBV7-8 TGTGCCAGCAGCTTAGTCCAGAACACTGAAGCTTTCTTT CASSLVQNTEAFF
TRBJ2-3 . . TRBV30 TGTGCCTGGAGTGTAGGGCGCAGGGTTGGCACAGATACGCAGTATTTT CAWSVGRRVGTDTQYF
TRBJ2-7 TRBD2 . TRBV18 TGTGCCAGCTCACCAGAGAGCGGGATAGCCTACGAGCAGTACTTC CASSPESGIAYEQYF
TRBJ1-2 TRBD1 . TRBV7-2 TGTGCCAGCAGCTCGACAGGGCCGGATGGCTACACCTTC CASSSTGPDGYTF
TRBJ1-4 . . TRBV5-1 TGCGCCAGCAGCCTGTCCTTGGAGAATGAAAAACTGTTTTTT CASSLSLENEKLFF
TRBJ2-1 . . TRBV12-5 TGTGCTAGTGGTTTAGGAGGCGGTGAGCAGTTCTTC CASGLGGGEQFF
TRBJ2-1 TRBD1 . TRBV7-9 TGTGCCAGCAGCTTAGTGAGGACAGGTTCCTACAATGAGCAGTTCTTC CASSLVRTGSYNEQFF
TRBJ1-1 TRBD1 . TRBV6-6 TGTGCCAGCAGTTACTCGCCGCCGGGACAGGGGGGAGCTTTCTTT CASSYSPPGQGGAFF
TRBJ2-1 TRBD2 . TRBV6-6 TGTGCCAGCCGCCCCCGGCTAGCGGGAGGGAATGAGCAGTTCTTC CASRPRLAGGNEQFF
TRBJ2-1 TRBD1 . TRBV5-4 TGTGCCAGCAGCTTGGGACAGGGTAAGAGTAATGAGCAGTTCTTC CASSLGQGKSNEQFF
TRBJ2-2 TRBD2 . TRBV7-9 TGTGCCAGCAGCCGGACTAGCGGGGGACTTAACACCGGGGAGCTGTTTTTT CASSRTSGGLNTGELFF
TRBJ2-2 . . TRBV27 TGTGCCAGCCGACCTGGAGGGAGCACCGGGGAGCTGTTTTTT CASRPGGSTGELFF
TRBJ1-1 . few TRBV20-1 TGCAGTGCTAGAGATGTACAGGACGCTTTCTTT CSARDVQDAFF
TRBJ1-1 TRBD1 . TRBV14 TGTGCCAGCAGCGAACAGGGGCGGGCCACTGAAGCTTTCTTT CASSEQGRATEAFF
TRBJ2-3 TRBD1 . TRBV11-1 TGTGCCAGCAGCTTCGGGACAGCGTTCACAGATACGCAGTATTTT CASSFGTAFTDTQYF